The 14 T cell receptor beta chains presented below share a single source sample, sequenced in a study of cytomegalovirus exposure and HLA in healthy donors. The study ran its PCR with 60 Vbeta and 13 Jbeta primers. Profiling relied on immunoSEQ multiplex PCR, and the TCRdb table lists in-frame clones only, not all of them. The table lists just over 150,000 clones, roughly 84% of them singletons. The sequenced material came from PBMCs. Every receptor here comes from a woman between 18 and 29 years old in good health and CMV-seronegative.

The chain links TRBV2 to TRBJ2-7; 9 bases align to TRBD2. V shed 7 bases, J shed 3 bases, and the junction held 4 bases outside the gene matches. Germline CDR1 reads SNHLY; CDR2 reads FYNNEI. The CDR3 spans 13 residues. The CDR3 sequence is CASTKREDYEQYF. CDR3 bases: TGTGCCAGCACGAAGCGGGAGGACTACGAGCAGTACTTC.

The chain uses TRBV27 and TRBJ1-1; 10 bases agree with TRBD1. V gave up 5 bases and J gave up 4 bases; unmatched junction bases: 13. The CDR3 contains 17 residues. CDR1 and CDR2 (germline): MNHEY, SMNVEV (reference sequence). The CDR3 sequence is CASSPSLGDRGLTEAFF. In DNA form, the CDR3 reads TGTGCCAGCAGTCCTTCCTTAGGGGACAGGGGCCTCACTGAAGCTTTCTTT.

The chain combines TRBV6-5 with TRBJ2-5; a weak D match, TRBD2 (5 bases). Trimming left V 5 bases short and J 5 bases short, with 12 bases between. Germline CDR1 MNHEY, CDR2 SVGAGI. This CDR3 contains 13 residues. CDR3 protein: CASSLRGRETQYF. The DNA of the CDR3 is TGTGCCAGCAGTCTGAGAGGGCGGGAGACCCAGTACTTC.

V is TRBV28 and J is TRBJ2-1, with D tentatively TRBD2 (5 bases). Germline-derived CDR1 and CDR2 are MDHEN and SYDVKM. Trimming shortened V by 7 bases and J by 7 bases, and 17 bases separated the two germline ends. The CDR3 is made up of 14 amino acids. The CDR3 spells CASKRAAAWNEQFF. The CDR3 DNA is TGTGCCAGCAAACGCGCAGCGGCTTGGAATGAGCAGTTCTTC.

The chain uses TRBV30 and TRBJ2-1, with D perhaps matching TRBD2 (5 bases). The CDR3 is 13 residues long. The germline CDR1 and CDR2 sequences are GTSNPN and SVGIG (reference sequence). Trimming left V 2 bases short and J 2 bases short, with 7 bases between. Here the CDR3 reads CAWSSGAYNEQFF. Written as DNA, the CDR3 is TGTGCCTGGAGTAGCGGAGCCTACAATGAGCAGTTCTTC.

The table lists this clone with a count of one. The chain couples TRBV11-3 to TRBJ2-2; TRBD2 aligns across 11 bases. The length of the CDR3 is 15 residues. The trim removed 8 bases at V and 4 bases at J, leaving 6 bases unmatched. Germline-derived CDR1 and CDR2 are SGHNT and YENEEA. CDR3 bases: TGTGCCAGCGGTAGACTAGCGGGACCCACCGGGGAGCTGTTTTTT. Amino acid sequence: CASGRLAGPTGELFF.

This chain's CDR3 is CASTVRGLPSVHYEQYF. CDR3 DNA sequence: TGTGCCAGTACCGTAAGGGGGCTCCCCTCCGTACACTACGAGCAGTACTTC. The V call is TRBV19, the J call TRBJ2-7; TRBD1 matches 7 bases. V lost 7 bases and J lost 3; bases outside the gene matches: 18. The CDR3 length is 17 residues. CDR1 LNHDA and CDR2 SQIVND come from the germline V gene (reference sequence).

The J gene is TRBJ1-3, the V gene TRBV30; 7 bases line up with TRBD1. With 1 base clipped from V and 0 bases from J, the junction kept 3 bases outside the gene matches. The CDR3 length is 15 residues. The germline gives CDR1 GTSNPN, CDR2 SVGIG (reference sequence). The CDR3 nucleotides are TGTGCCTGGAGTGCGGGACAGCCCTCTGGAAACACCATATATTTT. It encodes CAWSAGQPSGNTIYF.

The chain carries TRBV4-1 and TRBJ1-4; perhaps TRBD1 as D (6 bases). Deletions cut 1 base from V and 0 bases from J, with 15 bases between. The V gene's germline CDR1 is MGHRA and CDR2 YSYEKL. This CDR3 comprises 18 residues. This CDR3 is CASSQVRAGVATNEKLFF. In DNA form, the CDR3 reads TGCGCCAGCAGCCAAGTTCGGGCAGGGGTTGCAACTAATGAAAAACTGTTTTTT.

This rearrangement joins TRBV19 to TRBJ1-4; no reliable D call. V was cut by 5 bases and J by 8 bases, with 9 bases left in between. Germline V gene data show CDR1 as LNHDA and CDR2 as SQIVND (reference sequence). This CDR3 has 12 residues. The CDR3 protein is CASSPREEKLFF. For the CDR3, the DNA is TGTGCCAGTAGTCCCCGAGAAGAAAAACTGTTTTTT.

This chain connects TRBV19 to TRBJ1-2; 9 nucleotides align to TRBD1. Per the germline V gene, CDR1 is LNHDA and CDR2 is SQIVND (reference sequence). This CDR3 has 16 residues. With 3 bases clipped from V and 8 bases from J, the junction kept 13 bases outside the gene matches. The CDR3 is CASSILRGQGFFGYTF. For the CDR3, the DNA is TGTGCCAGTAGTATTTTACGGGGACAGGGTTTTTTCGGCTACACCTTC.

This chain uses TRBV5-4 with TRBJ1-1, with D possibly TRBD1 on 5 matching bases. Between the trimmed V and J ends, which lost 4 bases and 0 bases, there was a span of 16 bases. CDR1 and CDR2 from the germline V gene are SGHNT and YYREEE (reference sequence). The CDR3 has 16 residues. CDR3 in DNA: TGTGCCAGCAGCGGCCCGACAGAACCAATGAACACTGAAGCTTTCTTT. Translated: CASSGPTEPMNTEAFF.

The rearrangement links TRBV18 to TRBJ1-6, with 8 bases identical to TRBD1. J lost 10 bases, V lost 5 bases, and 4 bases had no gene match. In germline, CDR1 is KGHSH, CDR2 LQKENI. The CDR3 covers 13 residues. As DNA, the CDR3 is TGTGCCAGCTCAGGACAGGGAGACTCACCCCTCCACTTT. Encoded protein: CASSGQGDSPLHF. The full variable domain, rest sourced from reference TRBV18 and TRBJ1-6, is NAGVMQNPRHLVRRRGQEARLRCSPMKGHSHVYWYRQLPEEGLKFMVYLQKENIIDESGMPKERFSAEFPKEGPSILRIQQVVRGDSAAYFCASSGQGDSPLHFGNGTRLTVT.

The genes are TRBV5-4 and TRBJ2-5, with D tentatively TRBD1 (6 bases). V lost 3 bases and J 0 bases, leaving 12 bases between the germline ends. The CDR3 sequence is 15 residues long. CDR1 is SGHNT and CDR2 is YYREEE in the germline V gene (reference sequence). This chain's CDR3 is CASSSDRKNQETQYF. The CDR3, as DNA: TGTGCCAGCAGCTCCGACAGGAAAAACCAAGAGACCCAGTACTTC.